Sequencing of this T cell receptor (beta chain) was carried out in a study of OX40 agonist ivuxolimab in advanced cancers. Measured with immunoSEQ multiplex PCR; TCRdb has only the in-frame clones, and not every one. The data contain tens of thousands of clones, about 87% of them singletons. V was pared by 6 bases and J by 5 bases, with 7 bases of the junction left unmatched. Germline loops: CDR1 MNHEY, CDR2 SMNVEV (reference sequence). CDR3 size: 15 residues. Here the sequenced sample was CD4+ or CD8+ T cells sorted from blood, taken in a trial of the OX40 agonist ivuxolimab. The V and J genes are TRBV27 and TRBJ2-1; 10 bases are a match to TRBD2. The clonotype originates from an adult with an advanced solid tumor such as melanoma, head and neck, liver or kidney cancer. The CDR3 here is CASSPILAGDNEQFF. In DNA form, the CDR3 reads TGTGCCAGCAGCCCAATCCTAGCGGGAGACAATGAGCAGTTCTTC.